The 24 T cell receptor beta chains below were found in one sample sequenced in a study of shared T cell receptors in the human thymus. The repertoire was sequenced with immunoSEQ multiplex PCR; TCRdb's copy has only in-frame clones and lacks some. The profile shows under 700,000 clones, 70% to 80% of them singletons. The same sample was also studied in work on human thymus T cells.

Sequencing input: thymocytes. Every receptor here comes from a boy less than two years old with a congenital heart defect.

The rearrangement links TRBV4-1 to TRBJ2-2; D gene unclear. V lost 1 base, J lost 1 base, and 7 bases lay in between. This CDR3 is built from 15 residues. CDR1 and CDR2 (germline): MGHRA, YSYEKL. CDR3 region: CASSQGAQNTGELFF. In DNA form, the CDR3 reads TGCGCCAGCAGCCAAGGGGCCCAGAACACCGGGGAGCTGTTTTTT.

As concerns this clone: Other DNA variants within this sample encode the same CDR3. This chain uses TRBV6-5 with TRBJ1-1; D ambiguous. The germline V gene has CDR1 MNHEY and CDR2 SVGAGI. Trimming left V 3 bases short and J 1 base short, with 12 bases between. CDR3 length: 15 amino acids. CDR3 bases: TGTGCCAGCAGTTATGGTCCCGGGAGGAACACTGAAGCTTTCTTT. Translation: CASSYGPGRNTEAFF.

This clone turned up a few times. The chain joins TRBV5-1 to TRBJ2-1; perhaps TRBD1 as D (6 bases). The CDR3 has 14 amino acids. The ends were cut back, 4 bases at V and 4 bases at J, with 12 bases in the middle. CDR1 and CDR2 (germline): SGHRS, YFSETQ. CDR3 sequence reads: CASSPRDNYNEQFF. The DNA of the CDR3 is TGCGCCAGCAGCCCCCGGGACAATTACAATGAGCAGTTCTTC.

This clone was seen only a few times. The chain is built from TRBV4-2 and TRBJ2-3; TRBD2 agrees at 9 bases. The CDR3 runs 17 residues. Trimming at V came to 0 bases and at J to 1 base, leaving 5 bases not matched to a gene. The germline V gene encodes CDR1 LGHNA and CDR2 YNFKEQ. The CDR3 nucleotides are TGTGCCAGCAGCCAAGAAGACTGGACTAGCGGCACAGATACGCAGTATTTT. Translation gives CASSQEDWTSGTDTQYF.

This chain joins TRBV4-3 and TRBJ2-3, with D possibly matching TRBD2 (5 bases). The CDR3 is 16 amino acids. Germline V lookup: CDR1 LGHNA, CDR2 YSLEER. V was cut by 3 bases and J by 0 bases, with 13 bases left in between. CDR3 protein: CASSHERLPSTDTQYF. The CDR3 DNA sequence: TGCGCCAGCAGCCACGAGAGACTACCTAGCACAGATACGCAGTATTTT.

The chain employs TRBV4-2 and TRBJ2-7, with D perhaps matching TRBD2 (6 bases). V gave up 0 bases and J gave up 7 bases, with 19 bases separating them. The length of the CDR3 is 16 residues. Germline V CDR1 and CDR2: LGHNA, YNFKEQ. The CDR3 sequence is CASSQELRTSGGEQYF. Written as DNA, the CDR3 is TGTGCCAGCAGCCAAGAATTGCGTACAAGTGGAGGGGAGCAGTACTTC.

The V and J genes are TRBV27 and TRBJ1-1; tentatively, D is TRBD1 (5 bases). V shed 5 bases and J shed 6 bases, with 16 bases lying between them. CDR1 and CDR2 (germline): MNHEY, SMNVEV (reference sequence). The CDR3 length is 14 residues. The CDR3 protein is CASSPGGAGAEAFF. Here the CDR3 DNA reads TGTGCCAGCAGTCCCGGTGGGGCGGGGGCTGAAGCTTTCTTT.

The gene calls are TRBV5-4 and TRBJ2-1, with TRBD2 identical over 10 bases. After removal of 0 bases from V and 0 bases from J, the junction contained 6 bases not matched to a gene. The CDR3 covers 18 residues. Germline assignment: CDR1 SGHNT and CDR2 YYREEE (reference sequence). The chain's CDR3 is CASSLVLAGWSSYNEQFF. Written as DNA, the CDR3 is TGTGCCAGCAGCTTGGTACTAGCGGGGTGGAGCTCCTACAATGAGCAGTTCTTC.

V usage is TRBV4-2 and J usage is TRBJ1-1; TRBD1 might be the D (5 bases). This CDR3 is 16 amino acids long. The germline V gene has CDR1 LGHNA and CDR2 YNFKEQ. Trimming took 0 bases from V and 1 from J, leaving 12 bases between them. DNA for the CDR3: TGTGCCAGCAGCCAAGATCGTGTCCAGGGGAACACTGAAGCTTTCTTT. Translating it yields CASSQDRVQGNTEAFF.

The chain uses TRBV4-1 and TRBJ2-3, with D maybe TRBD2 (6 bases). V dropped 0 bases and J dropped 2 bases, with 18 bases sitting between them. Germline V gene sequence: CDR1 MGHRA, CDR2 YSYEKL. The CDR3 sequence is 18 residues long. The CDR3 DNA follows: TGCGCCAGCAGCCAAGAATTGATAGCGGAGGGACTCACAGATACGCAGTATTTT. Its protein product is CASSQELIAEGLTDTQYF.

V is TRBV10-3 and J is TRBJ2-2, with D hard to call. CDR1 is ENHRY, CDR2 SYGVKD, per germline. V was shortened by 10 bases and J by 4 bases, with 7 bases between the two germline ends. The CDR3 consists of 11 residues. The CDR3 bases are TGTGCCACCGGAGCCACCGGGGAGCTGTTTTTT. Protein: CATGATGELFF.

The rearrangement uses TRBV6-1 and TRBJ1-2; 8 bases line up with TRBD1. Germline CDR1 is MNHNS and CDR2 is SASEGT. The CDR3 runs to 13 residues. V lost 3 bases and J lost 8; bases outside the gene matches: 5. Here the CDR3 DNA reads TGTGCCAGCAGTGACCTAGCAGGGGGCGGCTACACCTTC. It encodes CASSDLAGGGYTF.

In its sample, this clone was seen a few times. The chain has TRBV4-1 and TRBJ2-4; D is perhaps TRBD2 (5 bases). CDR1 is MGHRA and CDR2 is YSYEKL in the germline V gene. V lost 0 bases and J lost 6, with 15 bases in between. This CDR3 spans 16 amino acids. CDR3 DNA sequence: TGCGCCAGCAGCCAAGAGCTCGGGGAATCGGGAAACATTCAGTACTTC. Its translation is CASSQELGESGNIQYF.

Here the CDR3 DNA reads TGCGCCAGCAGCCCAACAGGGTACGAGCAGTACTTC. Its protein is CASSPTGYEQYF. This sequence joins TRBV10-2 and TRBJ2-7; possible D gene TRBD1, 6 bases. The V end was cut by 6 bases, the J end by 4 bases, with 10 bases between. CDR3 size: 12 residues. The germline CDR1 and CDR2 sequences are WSHSY and SAAADI.

This chain links TRBV7-8 with TRBJ2-5; tentatively, D is TRBD2 (5 bases). The CDR3 has 14 residues. CDR1 SGHVS and CDR2 FQNEAQ come from the germline V gene. V was clipped by 4 bases and J by 3 bases, with 12 bases between them. The CDR3 is CASSSGLFEETQYF. The CDR3 DNA reads as TGTGCCAGCAGCTCCGGACTGTTCGAAGAGACCCAGTACTTC.

The chain has TRBV28 and TRBJ2-1; 9 positions match TRBD2. V dropped 3 bases and J dropped 2; count of bases not matched to a gene: 11. Germline V gives CDR1 MDHEN, CDR2 SYDVKM. This CDR3 spans 18 amino acids. CDR3 in DNA: TGTGCCAGCAGTTTTTGGACTAGCGCCCCGCCGCCCTACAATGAGCAGTTCTTC. It encodes CASSFWTSAPPPYNEQFF.

The CDR3, as DNA: TGTGCCAGTAGGAACCCCGGGGGGGGTTCCGCCGGGGAGCTGTTTTTT. Translated, it gives CASRNPGGGSAGELFF. This chain connects TRBV19 to TRBJ2-2; TRBD2 matches 8 bases. V trimming: 6 bases; J trimming: 6 bases; junction bases outside the gene matches: 12. The CDR3 is made up of 16 amino acids. Germline-derived CDR1 and CDR2 are LNHDA and SQIVND (reference sequence).

The J gene is TRBJ1-4, the V gene TRBV6-6; 8 bases are a match to TRBD1. Germline CDR1 reads MNHNY; CDR2 reads SVGAGI (reference sequence). Unmatched junction bases numbered 4, after V lost 3 bases and J lost 7 bases. This CDR3 has 14 residues. DNA of the CDR3: TGTGCCAGCAGTTATGGGGGACAGGTTGAAAAACTGTTTTTT. Translation: CASSYGGQVEKLFF.

The chain joins TRBV25-1 to TRBJ2-1; a weak D match, TRBD2 (5 bases). This CDR3 has 15 residues. Germline assignment: CDR1 MGHDK and CDR2 SYGVNS. Trimming left V 3 bases short and J 12 bases short, with 21 bases between. The CDR3 DNA sequence: TGTGCCAGCAGTGAGGGCAGGAAAAAACGGGGTGGGCAGTTCTTC. Translation: CASSEGRKKRGGQFF.

The chain couples TRBV2 to TRBJ1-1; TRBD1 agrees at 7 bases. V trimming: 4 bases; J trimming: 1 base; junction bases outside the gene matches: 6. Germline lookup yields CDR1 SNHLY and CDR2 FYNNEI. This CDR3 contains 15 residues. Here the CDR3 DNA reads TGTGCCAGCAGTGTTACAGGGGCCCCGAACACTGAAGCTTTCTTT. Translation: CASSVTGAPNTEAFF.

This clone has only one observation. J is TRBJ2-3 and V is TRBV5-1; 8 positions agree with TRBD1. Trimming at V came to 4 bases and at J to 3 bases, leaving 7 bases not matched to a gene. Germline V lookup: CDR1 SGHRS, CDR2 YFSETQ. The CDR3 consists of 15 residues. The CDR3 loop reads CASSIRQGQTDTQYF. In DNA, the CDR3 is TGCGCCAGCAGCATACGACAGGGGCAGACAGATACGCAGTATTTT. The variable domain in full, completed from reference TRBV5-1 and TRBJ2-3, reads KAGVTQTPRYLIKTRGQQVTLSCSPISGHRSVSWYQQTPGQGLQFLFEYFSETQRNKGNFPGRFSGRQFSNSRSEMNVSTLELGDSALYLCASSIRQGQTDTQYFGPGTRLTVL.

CDR3 coding DNA: TGCAGTGCTCTAAACTACGAGCAGTACTTC. This codes for CSALNYEQYF. V usage is TRBV20-1 and J usage is TRBJ2-7, with D unresolved. Trimming cost V 5 bases and J 3 bases, with 5 bases left between them. The CDR3 totals 10 residues. CDR1 DFQATT and CDR2 SNEGSKA come from the germline V gene (reference sequence).

This clone was found a few times. The same CDR3 can be traced to other DNA sequences in this sample. The chain employs TRBV28 and TRBJ1-1, with TRBD1 matching 8 bases. The CDR3 runs to 15 residues. In germline, CDR1 is MDHEN, CDR2 SYDVKM. V lost 6 bases and J lost 5; bases outside the gene matches: 11. The DNA of the CDR3 is TGTGCCAGCAGCCCCCGTAGGACAGGGAAAACTGAAGCTTTCTTT. Its protein is CASSPRRTGKTEAFF.

CDR3 in DNA: TGTGCCAGCAGTGTTAAGCTCTACGAGCAGTACTTC. Encoded protein: CASSVKLYEQYF. V gene TRBV2 combines with J gene TRBJ2-7, with D hard to call. Per germline, CDR1 SNHLY and CDR2 FYNNEI. V was trimmed by 4 bases and J by 3 bases, leaving 7 bases between them. This CDR3 is 12 amino acids long.